One sample yielded the 9 T cell receptor beta chains listed below, sequenced in a study of blood T cells in healthy people across ages. PCR was performed a second time for about 6 to 11 cycles using a sample-barcoded 5' primer and a J-beta primer mix. TCRdb re-derived calls from the 5' RACE reads in MiXCR, one entry per CDR3 protein. The table lists fewer than 900,000 distinct CDR3 sequences, roughly 45% of them singletons. Sequenced input: blood. The source of these receptors is a woman in her sixties in good health.

This clonotype came up a few times. The V call is TRBV12-3 or TRBV12-4, the J call TRBJ2-5, with 7 bases that match TRBD2. This CDR3 has 15 amino acids. The V segment lost 1 base and the J segment 11 bases; nucleotides outside the gene matches: 13. CDR3 loop: CASSLGREFMNEQYF. CDR3 coding DNA: TGTGCCAGCAGTTTAGGGCGGGAGTTTATGAATGAGCAGTACTTC.

CDR3 loop: CASKGGGGYEQYF. DNA for the CDR3: TGTGCCAGCAAGGGCGGGGGTGGGTACGAGCAGTACTTC. The chain has TRBV13 and TRBJ2-7; 7 bases line up with TRBD2. CDR1 and CDR2 from the germline V gene are PRHDT and FYEKMQ (reference sequence). The trim removed 7 bases at V and 4 bases at J, leaving 7 bases unmatched. The CDR3 runs 13 residues.

This clonotype was counted a few times. The J gene is TRBJ2-2, the V gene TRBV2, with D tentatively TRBD1 or TRBD2 (5 bases each). Germline-derived CDR1 and CDR2 are SNHLY and FYNNEI. The CDR3 runs 14 residues. V was clipped by 6 bases and J by 3 bases, with 11 bases between them. This CDR3 reads CASRGTGYTGELFF. CDR3 sequence (DNA): TGTGCCAGCAGGGGGACGGGGTACACCGGGGAGCTGTTTTTT.

For this clonotype: Since a much larger clone is just one base distant, this may be a read error. This chain uses TRBV20-1 with TRBJ2-7; possibly TRBD1 for D (7 bases). This CDR3 contains 15 residues. V was clipped by 8 bases and J by 0 bases, with 20 bases between them. Germline-derived CDR1 and CDR2 are DFQATT and SNEGSKA (reference sequence). The CDR3 DNA is TGCAGTACCCGAGGAGGGGGCCACTACTCCTACGAGCAGTACTTC. It codes for CSTRGGGHYSYEQYF.

The chain is built from TRBV3-1 and TRBJ2-1; 10 bases line up with TRBD2. V shed 2 bases and J 9 bases; nucleotides not matched to a gene: 4. Germline V lookup: CDR1 LGHDT, CDR2 YNNKEL (reference sequence). This CDR3 has 14 amino acids. The CDR3 reads CASSQWLAGAEQFF. The CDR3 nucleotides read TGTGCCAGCAGCCAATGGCTAGCGGGGGCTGAGCAGTTCTTC.

The chain couples TRBV6-1 to TRBJ2-1, with 7 nucleotides matching TRBD1. CDR1 is MNHNS, CDR2 SASEGT, per germline. The CDR3 has 15 residues. V lost 4 bases and J lost 3; bases outside the gene matches: 6. In DNA form, the CDR3 reads TGTGCCAGCAGTGTTCACCGGGACAGCTACAATGAGCAGTTCTTC. Its translation is CASSVHRDSYNEQFF.

This clonotype was found a few times. The rearrangement links TRBV4-2 to TRBJ1-1; D remains unclear. Germline-derived CDR1 and CDR2 are LGHNA and YNFKEQ. The CDR3 runs to 15 residues. V lost 1 base to trimming and J lost 6 bases, with 15 bases between them. CDR3 protein: CASSQGPTGAPEAFF. CDR3 sequence (DNA): TGTGCCAGCAGCCAAGGTCCCACGGGCGCACCTGAAGCTTTCTTT.

V and J are TRBV7-8 and TRBJ2-3, with a possible D match to TRBD2 (7 bases). Between the trimmed V and J ends, which lost 7 bases and 6 bases, there was a span of 23 bases. Germline assignment: CDR1 SGHVS and CDR2 FQNEAQ. This CDR3 is 16 amino acids long. This CDR3 reads CASITFGGGLADTQYF. CDR3 DNA: TGTGCCAGCATCACATTTGGGGGGGGCCTAGCTGATACGCAGTATTTT. Full variable domain (remainder filled in from reference TRBV7-8 and TRBJ2-3): GAGVSQSPRYKVAKRGQDVALRCDPISGHVSLFWYQQALGQGPEFLTYFQNEAQLDKSGLPSDRFFAERPEGSVSTLKIQRTQQEDSAVYLCASITFGGGLADTQYFGPGTRLTVL.

This chain uses TRBV29-1 with TRBJ2-1; D is unresolved. V was cut by 4 bases and J by 0 bases, with 7 bases left in between. Germline V CDR1 and CDR2: SQVTM, ANQGSEA. The CDR3 consists of 13 residues. The CDR3 sequence: CSVVVNSYNEQFF. DNA for the CDR3: TGCAGCGTTGTGGTAAACTCCTACAATGAGCAGTTCTTC.